This T cell receptor (beta chain) was captured in a study of OX40 agonist ivuxolimab in advanced cancers. Study-level information: Participants averaged approximately 65 years of age (range about 23 to 80) and were roughly 80% male. General study results and limits: Both blood CD4+ and CD8+ T cells showed clonal growth by week 6 at 0.1 to 3.0 mg/kg.

About this clone: Its specificity is not known. The same CDR3 is also encoded by other DNA sequences in this sample.

Sequenced by immunoSEQ multiplex PCR; TCRdb stores in-frame clones only, minus some. The sample contains 95,000 to 150,000 clones, 93% of which appear only once. The CDR3 is made up of 13 amino acids. V was clipped by 3 bases and J by 3 bases; unmatched bases: 1. Germline-derived CDR1 and CDR2 are KGHSH and LQKENI. The TCR comes from an adult with an advanced solid tumor such as melanoma, head and neck, liver or kidney cancer. J is TRBJ1-2 and V is TRBV18, with 7 nucleotides matching TRBD1. The input for sequencing was CD4+ or CD8+ T cells sorted from blood, taken in a trial of the OX40 agonist ivuxolimab. The CDR3 DNA reads TGTGCCAGCTCACCCGACAGGGACTATGGCTACACCTTC. It encodes CASSPDRDYGYTF.